This T cell receptor beta chain was obtained from a study of T cells in Graves' hyperthyroidism and ophthalmopathy. General observations from the study: Separating ophthalmopathy from stable hyperthyroidism was achieved by a 13 V-J model. Blood samples included most of the expanded thyroid clonotypes exceeding 0.001. With a median lead of about six months before onset, the model predicted ophthalmopathy.

This clonotype came up many times. Its specificity is unknown. PBMCs came from less than 11 ml fresh peripheral blood. Authors of the study amplified TCR beta CDR3 regions from RNA transcripts. With the HTBI primer set, the TCR CDR3 went through a first round of RT-PCR. TCRdb independently ran MiXCR on the multiplex PCR reads; one entry per CDR3 protein. The table has approximately 400,000 distinct CDR3 sequences, 18% seen once. The germline V gene encodes CDR1 MDHEN and CDR2 SYDVKM. Deletions cut 6 bases from V and 4 bases from J, with 19 bases between. This CDR3 region has 15 residues. Sequencing used blood. The chain recombines TRBV28 with TRBJ2-7; weak D call: TRBD2 (5 bases). The origin of this receptor is a young man with Graves' ophthalmopathy. For the CDR3, the DNA is TGTGCCAGCAGCCAGGTAGAGGGAGCCTCATACGAGCAGTACTTC. Translation: CASSQVEGASYEQYF. Full variable domain (rest looked up from reference TRBV28 and TRBJ2-7): DVKVTQSSRYLVKRTGEKVFLECVQDMDHENMFWYRQDPGLGLRLIYFSYDVKMKEKGDIPEGYSVSREKKERFSLILESASTNQTSMYLCASSQVEGASYEQYFGPGTRLTVT.